This T cell receptor (beta chain) was recorded in a study of blood T cell repertoires in COVID-19 (dated by TCRdb to 2018 to 2021). Regarding the research as a whole: Collaborator samples came from the United States, Italy and Spain and covered acute and convalescent phases of COVID-19. The material from the prospective study consisted of cDNA or gDNA derived from T cells, B-cell-depleted T cells, or PBMCs. Deeply sampled blood TCRbeta repertoires from subjects exposed to, actively infected with, or recovered from COVID-19 were included in the dataset. The repertoires were made available in a free public database intended to serve as a resource for research on the immune response to SARS-CoV-2. Samples were obtained from the ongoing ImmuneRACE study (first 160 participants) and from some 1,200 subjects provided by 6 global collaborators. A de-identified subject ID, COVID-19 status, age in years and sex were almost always included in the sample metadata. Where available, HLA class I and class II types were obtained from metadata supplied by the sample provider rather than from assay-based typing. On the study overall, not on this receptor specifically: How much clinical and demographic metadata was included differed by source and by participant, and the metadata was provided uncurated.

Here V drops 5 bases and J drops 10 bases, and the junction holds 11 bases not matched to any gene. Via the germline V gene (reference sequence), CDR1 is MNHEY and CDR2 SMNVEV. The CDR3 runs 16 residues from the cysteine to the phenylalanine. The retained sequence is limited to the CDR3, 48 bases, with the frame set at the first base. Points on this clone: The target of this receptor is not known. Base qualities were left out, and no much larger clone turns up one base away.

Enrolling through a virtual design, the prospective study's participants ranged in age from roughly 18 to 90 years and lived across some 23 United States geographic areas. Cohort assignment in the prospective study relied on participant-reported clinical history from a screening survey and a study questionnaire. Recovered participants in ImmuneRACE Cohort 3 were defined by two consecutive negative NP/OP PCR tests, clearance by a healthcare professional, or resolution of symptoms. Mobile phlebotomists in the prospective study collected whole blood, serum and a nasopharyngeal or oropharyngeal swab from every participant. Participants in the prospective study had the option to provide additional blood draws and questionnaires over an approximately 2-month period. Blood samples from the prospective study were shipped frozen or at room temperature prior to DNA extraction. TCRbeta CDR3 regions were amplified from genomic DNA by means of the immunoSEQ Assay, a bias-controlled multiplex PCR. The paper's data handling went like this. Within the assay, amplification of reference gene primers was used to estimate how many nucleated cells each sample contained. To quantify the absolute abundance of each unique TCRbeta CDR3 rearrangement, sequence reads were collapsed and filtered. For each sample, productive Simpson clonality was calculated as the square root of Simpson's diversity index across productive rearrangements. Not all clones reach the TCRdb copy of this immuneACCESS table, which keeps in-frame sequences only. Checked studies attribute under half of the gap to unresolved V genes and leave the rest unexplained. V, J and clone size are taken as reported in that table, and D and trimming were inferred from the DNA itself. The sample table shows roughly 220,000 clones, and about four fifths are seen once. Approximately 7.3% of the sample rests with the top ten.

Recombination linked TRBV27 to TRBJ2-3, and TRBD2 matches 14 of the central bases. The receptor's source is a woman aged 40 to 49 who had recovered from COVID-19. The sequenced material came from PBMCs or T cells enriched from blood (not recorded which). The DNA is TGTGCCAGCAGTCCCGGGACTAGCGGGAGTAGGATTTCGCAGTATTTT. This is translated as CASSPGTSGSRISQYF.